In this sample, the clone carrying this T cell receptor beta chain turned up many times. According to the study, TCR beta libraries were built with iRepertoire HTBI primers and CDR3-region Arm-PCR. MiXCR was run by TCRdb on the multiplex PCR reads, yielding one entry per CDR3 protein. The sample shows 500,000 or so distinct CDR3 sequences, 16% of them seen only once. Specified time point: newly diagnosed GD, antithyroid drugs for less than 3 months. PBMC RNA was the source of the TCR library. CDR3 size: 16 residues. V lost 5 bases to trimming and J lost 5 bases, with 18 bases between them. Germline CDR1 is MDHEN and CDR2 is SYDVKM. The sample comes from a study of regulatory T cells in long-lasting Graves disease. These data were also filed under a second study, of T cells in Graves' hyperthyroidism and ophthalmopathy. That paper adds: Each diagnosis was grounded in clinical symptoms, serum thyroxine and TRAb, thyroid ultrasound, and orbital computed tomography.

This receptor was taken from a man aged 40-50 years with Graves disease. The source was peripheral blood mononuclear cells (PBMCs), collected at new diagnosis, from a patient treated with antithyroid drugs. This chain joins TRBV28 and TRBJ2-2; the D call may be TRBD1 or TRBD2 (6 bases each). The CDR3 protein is CASSPPGAIRTGELFF. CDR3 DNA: TGTGCCAGCAGTCCCCCGGGGGCAATTAGGACCGGGGAGCTGTTTTTT.